This T cell receptor beta chain was observed in a study of blood T cell repertoires in COVID-19. The age range of participants was about 18 to 90 years, with residence in about two dozen US areas. Profiled with immunoSEQ multiplex PCR; TCRdb holds only in-frame clones, not every one. The sample shows 450,000 to 500,000 clones, roughly nine tenths of them seen only once. In germline, CDR1 is SGHDT, CDR2 YYEEEE. V lost 2 bases and J lost 12, with 14 bases in between. The CDR3 has 12 amino acids. Sequenced material: PBMCs or T cells enriched from blood (not recorded which). The chain links TRBV5-6 to TRBJ1-2; possible D gene TRBD1, 5 bases. This TCR came from a woman between 55 and 75 years old who had recovered from COVID-19. The CDR3: CASSLGSGDNTF. The CDR3 bases are TGTGCCAGCAGCTTAGGGTCGGGGGATAACACCTTC.